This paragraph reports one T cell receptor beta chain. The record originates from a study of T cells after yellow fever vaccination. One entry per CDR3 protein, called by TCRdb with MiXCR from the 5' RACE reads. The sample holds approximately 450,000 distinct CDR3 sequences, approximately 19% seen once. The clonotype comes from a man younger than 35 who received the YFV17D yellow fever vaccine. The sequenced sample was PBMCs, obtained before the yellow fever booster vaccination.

The CDR3 loop is CSGRQGSAMNTEAFF. For the CDR3, the DNA is TGCAGCGGAAGACAGGGCTCCGCCATGAACACTGAAGCTTTCTTT. This sequence joins TRBV29-1 and TRBJ1-1, with 7 bases that match TRBD1. The CDR3 spans 15 residues. The germline V gene has CDR1 SQVTM and CDR2 ANQGSEA. V lost 7 bases to trimming and J lost 0 bases; unmatched junction nucleotides: 11.